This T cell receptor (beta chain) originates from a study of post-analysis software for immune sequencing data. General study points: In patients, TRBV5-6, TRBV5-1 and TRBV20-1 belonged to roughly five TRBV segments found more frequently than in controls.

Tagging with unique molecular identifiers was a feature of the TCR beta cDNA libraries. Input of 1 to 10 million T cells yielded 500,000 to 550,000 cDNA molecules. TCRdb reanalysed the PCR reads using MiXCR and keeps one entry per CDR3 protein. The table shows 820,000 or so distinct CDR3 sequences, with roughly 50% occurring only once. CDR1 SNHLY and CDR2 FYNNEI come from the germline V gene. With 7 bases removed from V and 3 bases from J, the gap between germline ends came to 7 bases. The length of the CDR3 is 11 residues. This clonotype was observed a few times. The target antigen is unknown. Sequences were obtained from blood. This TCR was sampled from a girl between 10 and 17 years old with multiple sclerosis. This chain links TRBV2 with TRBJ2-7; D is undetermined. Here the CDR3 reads CASKQNYEQYF. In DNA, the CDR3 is TGTGCCAGCAAGCAAAACTACGAGCAGTACTTC. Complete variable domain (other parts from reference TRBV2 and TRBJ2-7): EPEVTQTPSHQVTQMGQEVILRCVPISNHLYFYWYRQILGQKVEFLVSFYNNEISEKSEIFDDQFSVERPDGSNFTLKIRSTKLEDSAMYFCASKQNYEQYFGPGTRLTVT.